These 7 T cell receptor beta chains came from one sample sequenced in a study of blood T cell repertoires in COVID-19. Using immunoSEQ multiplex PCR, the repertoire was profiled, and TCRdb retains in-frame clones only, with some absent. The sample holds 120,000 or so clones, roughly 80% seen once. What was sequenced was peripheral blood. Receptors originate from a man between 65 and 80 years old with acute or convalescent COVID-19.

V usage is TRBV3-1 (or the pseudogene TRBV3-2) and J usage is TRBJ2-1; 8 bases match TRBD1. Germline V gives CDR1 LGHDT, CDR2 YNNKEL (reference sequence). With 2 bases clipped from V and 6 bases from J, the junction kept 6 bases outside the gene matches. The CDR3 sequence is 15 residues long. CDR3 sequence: CASSQLTGGFNEQFF. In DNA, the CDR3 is TGTGCCAGCAGCCAACTCACAGGGGGGTTCAATGAGCAGTTCTTC.

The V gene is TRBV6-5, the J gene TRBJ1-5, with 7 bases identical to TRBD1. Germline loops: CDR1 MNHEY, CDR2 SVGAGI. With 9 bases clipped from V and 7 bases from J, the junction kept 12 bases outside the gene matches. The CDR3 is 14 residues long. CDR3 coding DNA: TGTGCCAGTGAGGGGCAGGGGGTTCGACAGCCCCAGCATTTT. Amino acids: CASEGQGVRQPQHF.

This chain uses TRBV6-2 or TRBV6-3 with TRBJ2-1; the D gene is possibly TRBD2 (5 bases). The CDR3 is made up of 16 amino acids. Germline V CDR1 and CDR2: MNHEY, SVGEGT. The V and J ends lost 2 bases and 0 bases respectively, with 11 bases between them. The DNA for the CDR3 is TGTGCCAGCAGTTACGAACGGGGAAGCTCCTACAATGAGCAGTTCTTC. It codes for CASSYERGSSYNEQFF.

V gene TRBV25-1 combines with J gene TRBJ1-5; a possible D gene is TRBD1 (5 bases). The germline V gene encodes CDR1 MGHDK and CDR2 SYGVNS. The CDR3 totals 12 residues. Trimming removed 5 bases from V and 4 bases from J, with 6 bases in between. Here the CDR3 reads CASSRGNQPQHF. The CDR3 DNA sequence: TGTGCCAGCAGTAGGGGAAATCAGCCCCAGCATTTT.

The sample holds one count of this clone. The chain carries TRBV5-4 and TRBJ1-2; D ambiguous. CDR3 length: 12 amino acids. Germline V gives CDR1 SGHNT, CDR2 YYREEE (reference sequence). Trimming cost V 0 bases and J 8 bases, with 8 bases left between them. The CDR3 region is CASSLELGGYTF. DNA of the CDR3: TGTGCCAGCAGCTTGGAGCTAGGAGGCTACACCTTC. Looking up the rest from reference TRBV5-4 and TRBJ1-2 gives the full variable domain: ETGVTQSPTHLIKTRGQQVTLRCSSQSGHNTVSWYQQALGQGPQFIFQYYREEENGRGNFPPRFSGLQFPNYSSELNVNALELDDSALYLCASSLELGGYTFGSGTRLTVV.

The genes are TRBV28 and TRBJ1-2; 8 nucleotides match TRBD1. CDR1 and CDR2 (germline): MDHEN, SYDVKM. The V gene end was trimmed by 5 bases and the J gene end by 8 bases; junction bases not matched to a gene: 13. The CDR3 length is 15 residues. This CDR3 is CASSLDREVYSGYTF. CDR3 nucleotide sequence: TGTGCCAGCAGTCTGGACAGGGAGGTTTATAGCGGCTACACCTTC.

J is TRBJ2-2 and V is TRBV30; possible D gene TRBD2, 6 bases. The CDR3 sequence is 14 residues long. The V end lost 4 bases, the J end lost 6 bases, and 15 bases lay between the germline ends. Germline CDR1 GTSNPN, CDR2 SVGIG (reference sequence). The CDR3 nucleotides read TGTGCCTGGAATCATGGGACTCCGCCCGGGGAGCTGTTTTTT. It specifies CAWNHGTPPGELFF.